Following are 15 T cell receptor beta chains from one sample sequenced in a study of T cell responses to AZD1222 COVID-19 vaccine. Assay: immunoSEQ multiplex PCR; the TCRdb copy retains only in-frame clones and omits some. The table lists approximately 110,000 clones, approximately 85% of them singletons. Sequences were derived from peripheral blood, sampled on day 0 of AZD1222 vaccination. All receptors derive from an adult in good health.

This clone is categorized as medium-sized (0.01 to 0.1%). V is TRBV4-2 and J is TRBJ2-7; D is perhaps TRBD2 (6 bases). V was pared by 0 bases and J by 2 bases, with 23 bases between. The germline V gene encodes CDR1 LGHNA and CDR2 YNFKEQ. The CDR3 length is 19 residues. The CDR3: CASSQDGEVDLSLPYEQYF. As DNA, the CDR3 is TGTGCCAGCAGCCAAGATGGGGAGGTAGACCTCTCCCTTCCCTACGAGCAGTACTTC.

The chain carries TRBV6-2 or TRBV6-3 and TRBJ2-3, with D perhaps given as TRBD1 or TRBD2 (5 bases each). Between the trimmed V and J ends, which lost 0 bases and 4 bases, there was a span of 11 bases. CDR3 length: 15 residues. Germline CDR1 MNHEY, CDR2 SVGEGT. CDR3 protein: CASSYSGTASDTQYF. CDR3 coding DNA: TGTGCCAGCAGTTACTCGGGGACGGCCTCAGATACGCAGTATTTT.

J is TRBJ1-2 and V is TRBV5-1; perhaps TRBD1 as D (5 bases). Germline CDR1 reads SGHRS; CDR2 reads YFSETQ. V was shortened by 0 bases and J by 4 bases, with 10 bases between the two germline ends. This CDR3 has 14 amino acids. The CDR3 coding sequence is TGCGCCAGCAGCTTGGCCGGGGACGTCTATGGCTACACCTTC. Residues: CASSLAGDVYGYTF. Full variable domain (rest looked up from reference TRBV5-1 and TRBJ1-2): KAGVTQTPRYLIKTRGQQVTLSCSPISGHRSVSWYQQTPGQGLQFLFEYFSETQRNKGNFPGRFSGRQFSNSRSEMNVSTLELGDSALYLCASSLAGDVYGYTFGSGTRLTVV.

For the CDR3, the DNA is TGTGCCAGCAGCCGATCGGGACAGGGTTATGGCTACACCTTC. Translated, it gives CASSRSGQGYGYTF. V usage is TRBV4-2 and J usage is TRBJ1-2; 9 positions match TRBD1. This CDR3 is 14 amino acids long. CDR1 is LGHNA and CDR2 is YNFKEQ in the germline V gene. Trimming cost V 4 bases and J 5 bases; bases outside gene matches: 5.

This chain joins TRBV12-2 and TRBJ2-3; TRBD2, as called in the table, went unchecked against the DNA. TRBV12-2 is flagged as a pseudogene. The CDR3 totals 11 residues. The CDR3 sequence is CASRPTDTQYF. The DNA of the CDR3 is TGTGCAAGTCGCCCGACAGATACGCAGTATTTT.

The chain carries TRBV10-3 and TRBJ1-5, with a possible D match to TRBD1 (5 bases). V was shortened by 3 bases and J by 11 bases, with 14 bases between the two germline ends. The CDR3 runs to 13 residues. Germline V gene lookup returns CDR1 ENHRY and CDR2 SYGVKD. The CDR3 sequence: CAISDGAGRSQHF. The CDR3 region has the DNA TGTGCCATCAGTGACGGGGCAGGAAGGTCCCAGCATTTT.

The chain is built from TRBV6-2 or TRBV6-3 and TRBJ1-2; D is ambiguous. The germline V gene encodes CDR1 MNHEY and CDR2 SVGEGT. The CDR3 contains 14 residues. V was pared by 0 bases and J by 8 bases, with 13 bases between. As DNA, the CDR3 is TGTGCCAGCAGTTACTCGACCCCGAGCCGGGGCTACACCTTC. This translates into CASSYSTPSRGYTF.

This chain links TRBV27 with TRBJ1-1; a possible D gene is TRBD1 (5 bases). Germline V gives CDR1 MNHEY, CDR2 SMNVEV (reference sequence). V lost 3 bases to trimming and J lost 3 bases, with 14 bases between them. The CDR3 loop spans 15 amino acids. The CDR3 DNA sequence: TGTGCCAGCAGTTTGATGGGGGGGGTGGACACTGAAGCTTTCTTT. As protein: CASSLMGGVDTEAFF.

The chain recombines TRBV6-2 or TRBV6-3 with TRBJ1-2, with unresolved D. Germline V lookup: CDR1 MNHEY, CDR2 SVGEGT. The length of the CDR3 is 12 residues. V shed 2 bases and J shed 3 bases, with 4 bases lying between them. This CDR3 reads CASSYPDYGYTF. The CDR3 coding sequence is TGTGCCAGCAGTTACCCGGACTATGGCTACACCTTC.

V gene TRBV28 combines with J gene TRBJ1-4; D is unresolved. Trimming pared 4 bases from V and 6 bases from J, leaving 15 bases between. The length of the CDR3 is 15 residues. Germline V lookup: CDR1 MDHEN, CDR2 SYDVKM. The CDR3 is CASSSRYTPHEKLFF. The CDR3 nucleotides read TGTGCCAGCAGTTCACGATACACCCCACATGAAAAACTGTTTTTT. The variable domain in full, completed from reference TRBV28 and TRBJ1-4, reads DVKVTQSSRYLVKRTGEKVFLECVQDMDHENMFWYRQDPGLGLRLIYFSYDVKMKEKGDIPEGYSVSREKKERFSLILESASTNQTSMYLCASSSRYTPHEKLFFGSGTQLSVL.

CDR3 protein: CASRGLSSGANVLTF. The CDR3 DNA sequence: TGCGCCAGCAGGGGTTTGAGCTCTGGGGCCAACGTCCTGACTTTC. This chain uses TRBV5-1 with TRBJ2-6; D not resolved. Germline CDR1 reads SGHRS; CDR2 reads YFSETQ. Trimming took off 5 bases at V and 0 bases at J, with 9 bases between the two ends. This CDR3 comprises 15 residues.

The chain links TRBV24-1 to TRBJ2-2; 8 bases map to TRBD2. The CDR3 runs to 17 residues. The J segment lost 3 bases and the V segment lost 4 bases, leaving 9 bases of the junction unmatched. Germline assignment: CDR1 KGHDR and CDR2 SFDVKD. This chain's CDR3 is CATSDLWTSSDTGELFF. The CDR3 DNA is TGTGCCACCAGTGACCTCTGGACTAGCAGTGACACCGGGGAGCTGTTTTTT.

There are a few counts of this clone. The chain joins TRBV19 to TRBJ1-2, with TRBD1 identical over 7 bases. CDR3 length: 16 residues. Germline assignment: CDR1 LNHDA and CDR2 SQIVND (reference sequence). The V gene end was trimmed by 3 bases and the J gene end by 5 bases; junction bases not matched to a gene: 12. The CDR3 DNA reads TGTGCCAGTAGTATTGAAACGGCTGACAGGGTATATGGCTACACCTTC. It yields the protein CASSIETADRVYGYTF.

The rearrangement joins TRBV28 to TRBJ2-7; the D gene is possibly TRBD2 (6 bases). V was pared by 8 bases and J by 2 bases, with 13 bases between. The CDR3 spans 13 residues. Germline lookup yields CDR1 MDHEN and CDR2 SYDVKM. The CDR3 nucleotides are TGTGCCAGCCGGAGCGGGCCTACCTACGAGCAGTACTTC. The encoded protein is CASRSGPTYEQYF.

The CDR3 protein is CASSRGVLPNTEAFF. Here the CDR3 DNA reads TGTGCCAGTAGTCGTGGTGTCCTCCCAAACACTGAAGCTTTCTTT. The chain carries TRBV19 and TRBJ1-1; D not resolved. The V gene lost 5 bases and the J gene lost 2 bases, with 15 bases spanning the gap. In germline, CDR1 is LNHDA, CDR2 SQIVND (reference sequence). The CDR3 consists of 15 residues.